The entry that follows covers one T cell receptor (beta chain) sequence. Its matching antigen is unknown. The sample comes from a study of cytomegalovirus exposure and HLA in healthy donors. Study outcomes and limitations: Analyses of presence/absence relied on an assumption of roughly uniform sequencing depth across donors. Apart from CMV serostatus, no immune exposure information was available. In a later analysis, most CMV-associated TCR beta chains appeared HLA-restricted.

Amplification used 60 Vbeta primers and 13 Jbeta primers. In the authors' workflow: In a later analysis, 8.5 million to 14 million of 75 million to 90 million unique beta chains occurred in at least two donors. The table came from immunoSEQ multiplex PCR; TCRdb's copy has only in-frame clones and leaves some out. The D gene and trimming were derived from the DNA, and the V and J assignments and clone size from that table. This sample carries approximately 80,000 clones, over 65% of them seen once, and the ten largest clones take about a fifth. There are 15 residues in the CDR3. V shed 6 bases and J shed 0 bases, with 14 bases lying between them. Looked up from germline, CDR1 is MDHEN and CDR2 is SYDVKM.

This clonotype was sampled from a man aged 25-45 years in good health and CMV-seropositive. The chain joins TRBV28 to TRBJ1-1; tentatively, D is TRBD1 (5 bases). The sequencing sample was made of PBMCs. CDR3 protein: CASSNPTAMNTEAFF. The CDR3 DNA reads TGTGCCAGCAGCAACCCGACAGCAATGAACACTGAAGCTTTCTTT.